This T cell receptor beta chain was identified in a study of blood T cells in healthy people across ages. A second PCR, run for about 6 to 11 cycles, used a sample-barcoded 5' primer plus a J-beta primer mix. The authors tagged each cDNA molecule using a template-switch adaptor with 12 random nucleotides. Using its own MiXCR run on the 5' RACE reads, TCRdb lists one record per CDR3 protein. The profile shows approximately 1.5 million distinct CDR3 sequences, around 35% of them singletons. A word on this clonotype: Its ends do not fully match the called genes, so a read error is possible.

Each donor gave approximately 9.1 milliliters of peripheral blood. The CDR3 is 16 residues long. Per the germline V gene, CDR1 is SGHRS and CDR2 is YFSETQ. The source of this sequence is a woman in her 30s in good health. The sequenced material came from blood. This chain connects TRBV5-1 to TRBJ2-1; TRBD1 matches 7 bases. The CDR3 sequence: CASSVQGSVGYSEQFF. In DNA form, the CDR3 reads TGCGCCAGCAGCGTACAGGGGTCGGTCGGCTACAGTGAGCAGTTCTTC.